Listed below are T cell receptor beta chains from one sample, sequenced in a study of CD8+CD57+ T cells in acquired aplastic anemia. MiXCR was run by TCRdb on the reads, yielding one entry per CDR3 protein. The table lists roughly 200,000 distinct CDR3 sequences, roughly 65% of them singletons. The sequenced material came from sorted CD4+, CD8+, or CD8+CD57+ T cells (not recorded which) from PBMCs. These receptors were collected from a human donor with aplastic anemia. Each CDR3 is given with its conserved first and last residue. The order of the fields is D gene, J gene, V gene, clone size, CDR3 DNA, CDR3 protein. A D gene is named only where the DNA matches it firmly. Clone size is stated in some rows and not others, as once, few, many or a class when expanded.

D gene: TRBD1
J gene: TRBJ2-5
V gene: TRBV20-1
clone size: NA
CDR3 DNA: TGCAGTGCTAGAAAGACAGGGGAATGGGAGGCCCAGTACTTC
CDR3 protein: CSARKTGEWEAQYF

D gene: NA
J gene: TRBJ1-1
V gene: TRBV12-5
clone size: NA
CDR3 DNA: TGTGCTAGTAAGGCGGGTGAAGCTTTCTTT
CDR3 protein: CASKAGEAFF

D gene: TRBD2
J gene: TRBJ2-1
V gene: TRBV10-3
clone size: NA
CDR3 DNA: TGTGCCATCAGTGAGTCGGCCCTGAGGGCGGGACTATTCTACAATGAGCAGTTCTTC
CDR3 protein: CAISESALRAGLFYNEQFF

D gene: NA
J gene: TRBJ2-7
V gene: TRBV7-6
clone size: NA
CDR3 DNA: TGTGCCAGAAGCTTAAGGGACTTATCCTACGAGCAGTACTTC
CDR3 protein: CARSLRDLSYEQYF

D gene: NA
J gene: TRBJ1-2
V gene: TRBV20-1
clone size: NA
CDR3 DNA: TGCAGTGCTAGATTAGGGGGCTATGGCTACACCTTC
CDR3 protein: CSARLGGYGYTF

D gene: NA
J gene: TRBJ2-7
V gene: TRBV6-6
clone size: NA
CDR3 DNA: TGTGCCGGGGCGAGGTCCGGCAGCGAGCAGTACTTC
CDR3 protein: CAGARSGSEQYF

D gene: NA
J gene: TRBJ2-7
V gene: TRBV7-8
clone size: NA
CDR3 DNA: TGTGCCAGCAGCTTAGGGACGGACGCAGACGAGCAGTACTTC
CDR3 protein: CASSLGTDADEQYF

D gene: TRBD1
J gene: TRBJ1-4
V gene: TRBV5-1
clone size: NA
CDR3 DNA: TGCGCCAGCAGCCCCGGGACAGGGGGGGTTAATGAAAAACTGTTTTTT
CDR3 protein: CASSPGTGGVNEKLFF

D gene: NA
J gene: TRBJ1-5
V gene: TRBV2
clone size: NA
CDR3 DNA: TGTGCCAGCAGTGAACGTACAGGCAATCAGCCCCAGCATTTT
CDR3 protein: CASSERTGNQPQHF

D gene: NA
J gene: TRBJ1-2
V gene: TRBV20-1
clone size: many
CDR3 DNA: TGCAGTGCCAGGATTAACTATGGCTACACCTTC
CDR3 protein: CSARINYGYTF

D gene: NA
J gene: TRBJ2-1
V gene: TRBV2
clone size: NA
CDR3 DNA: TGTGCCAGCAGGGAGGAGCAGTTCTTC
CDR3 protein: CASREEQFF

D gene: NA
J gene: TRBJ2-5
V gene: TRBV4-1
clone size: many
CDR3 DNA: TGCGCCAGCAGCCAAGAAGCGTCAGGGGAGGGGACCCAGTACTTC
CDR3 protein: CASSQEASGEGTQYF

D gene: NA
J gene: TRBJ1-3
V gene: TRBV5-1
clone size: many
CDR3 DNA: TGCGCCAGCAGCTTGGTCCCCATCACAGGGCCTGGAAACACCATATATTTT
CDR3 protein: CASSLVPITGPGNTIYF

D gene: NA
J gene: TRBJ1-5
V gene: TRBV19
clone size: NA
CDR3 DNA: TGTGCCAGTATGGTCTGGGGTCAGGGGAATCAGCCCCAGCATTTT
CDR3 protein: CASMVWGQGNQPQHF

D gene: TRBD1
J gene: TRBJ1-2
V gene: TRBV10-2
clone size: NA
CDR3 DNA: TGCGCCAGCAGTCCACAGGGGGGGAACTATGGCTACACCTTC
CDR3 protein: CASSPQGGNYGYTF

D gene: TRBD1
J gene: TRBJ2-7
V gene: TRBV24-1
clone size: NA
CDR3 DNA: TGTGCCACCAGTGACACCGGGACAGGGACCTACGAGCAGTACTTC
CDR3 protein: CATSDTGTGTYEQYF

D gene: TRBD2
J gene: TRBJ2-7
V gene: TRBV7-2
clone size: NA
CDR3 DNA: TGTGCCAGCAGCTTAGGAGCTAGCGGGGGTACTTCCTACGAGCAGTACTTC
CDR3 protein: CASSLGASGGTSYEQYF

D gene: NA
J gene: TRBJ2-7
V gene: TRBV9
clone size: NA
CDR3 DNA: TGTGCCAGCAGCGTAGGTCAGGACCTCTACGAGCAGCACTTC
CDR3 protein: CASSVGQDLYEQHF

D gene: TRBD1
J gene: TRBJ1-6
V gene: TRBV7-9
clone size: few
CDR3 DNA: TGTGCCAGCGTCGGACAGGGAAATTCACCCCTCCACTTT
CDR3 protein: CASVGQGNSPLHF

D gene: NA
J gene: TRBJ2-7
V gene: TRBV9
clone size: few
CDR3 DNA: TGTGCCAGCAGCGTAGACGCAGGGATCGAGCAGTACTTC
CDR3 protein: CASSVDAGIEQYF

D gene: NA
J gene: TRBJ2-7
V gene: TRBV19
clone size: NA
CDR3 DNA: TGTGCCAGTAGTATGACAGGATCCTACGAGCAGTACTTC
CDR3 protein: CASSMTGSYEQYF

D gene: NA
J gene: TRBJ2-3
V gene: TRBV10-2
clone size: NA
CDR3 DNA: TGCGCCAGCAGTGAGTGGGTAAGCACAGATACGCAGTATTTT
CDR3 protein: CASSEWVSTDTQYF

D gene: TRBD1
J gene: TRBJ1-2
V gene: TRBV20-1
clone size: once
CDR3 DNA: TGCAGTGCTAGCCGGACAGGGGCGCCCCTTAACTATGGCTACACCTTC
CDR3 protein: CSASRTGAPLNYGYTF

D gene: NA
J gene: TRBJ2-1
V gene: TRBV12-3/TRBV12-4
clone size: many
CDR3 DNA: TGTGCCAGCAGTTTATCACCAGGGCTGATCCCTTACAATGAGCAGTTCTTC
CDR3 protein: CASSLSPGLIPYNEQFF

D gene: NA
J gene: TRBJ1-2
V gene: TRBV24-1
clone size: NA
CDR3 DNA: TGTGCCACCAGTGATCCGATGACAGCGAACTATGGCTACACCTTC
CDR3 protein: CATSDPMTANYGYTF

D gene: NA
J gene: TRBJ1-2
V gene: TRBV5-4
clone size: NA
CDR3 DNA: TGTGCCAGCAGCTTGGCCCGAGGGGGGACCAACTATGGCTACACCTTC
CDR3 protein: CASSLARGGTNYGYTF